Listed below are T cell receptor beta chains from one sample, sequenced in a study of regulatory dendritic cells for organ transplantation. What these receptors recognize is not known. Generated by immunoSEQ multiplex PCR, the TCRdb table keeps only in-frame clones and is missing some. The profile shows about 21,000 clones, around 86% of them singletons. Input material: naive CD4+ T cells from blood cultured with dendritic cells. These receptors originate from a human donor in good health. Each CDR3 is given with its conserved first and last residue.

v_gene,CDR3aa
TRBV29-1,CSVEAQGVVDTQYF
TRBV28,CATLGAAETQYF
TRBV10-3,CASAGTGIYEQYF
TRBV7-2,CASSSGLAATTDTQYF
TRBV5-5,CASSQQTDWTDYYGYTF
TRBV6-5,CASSRTTGYQPQHF
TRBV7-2,CASSSYRGADTGELFF
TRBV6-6,CASSYLGQGARNEQYF
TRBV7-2,CASSLARHEQYF
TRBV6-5,CASSYGRLTSKEFF
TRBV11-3,CASSPGLAGTPGTGELFF
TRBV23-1,CASSGGQETQYF
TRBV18,CASSRSPPENTEAFF
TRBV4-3,CASTHKGLGYGYTF
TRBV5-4,CASSLITDTQYF
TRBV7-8,CASSLVYTGGASYGYTF
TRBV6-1,CASSELWVYRSSYNEQFF
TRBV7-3,CASSLGRGSGEAFF
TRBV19,CASSPERRGHTF
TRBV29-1,CSVLQDRTQYF
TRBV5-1,CASSPTYSGANVLTF
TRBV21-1,CASSKEGLAGQPQHF
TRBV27,CASSLTAGAYEQYF
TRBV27,CASRFSGIPYEQYF
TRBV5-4,CASSGGAGANVLTF
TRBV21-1,CASSGVERAYNEQFF
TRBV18,CASSPGSTNEKLFF
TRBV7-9,CASSLTGTNKETQYF
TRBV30,CAWSVSSGNNEQFF
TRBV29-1,CSPGLAGGHWIDTQYF
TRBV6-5,CASTQGVSAGYTF
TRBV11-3,CASSLEGQGLYEQYF